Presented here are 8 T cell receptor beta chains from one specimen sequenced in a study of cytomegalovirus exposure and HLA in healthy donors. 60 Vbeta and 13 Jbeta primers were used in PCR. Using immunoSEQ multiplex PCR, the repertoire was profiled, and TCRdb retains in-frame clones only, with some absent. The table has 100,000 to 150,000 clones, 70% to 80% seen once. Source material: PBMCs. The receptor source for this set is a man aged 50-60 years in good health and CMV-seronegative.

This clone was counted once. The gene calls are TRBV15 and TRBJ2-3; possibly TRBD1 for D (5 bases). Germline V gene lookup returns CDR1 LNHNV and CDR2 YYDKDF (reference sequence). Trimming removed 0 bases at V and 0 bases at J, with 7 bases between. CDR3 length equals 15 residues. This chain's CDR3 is CATSRDRTSTDTQYF. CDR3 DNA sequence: TGTGCCACCAGCAGAGATCGGACAAGCACAGATACGCAGTATTTT.

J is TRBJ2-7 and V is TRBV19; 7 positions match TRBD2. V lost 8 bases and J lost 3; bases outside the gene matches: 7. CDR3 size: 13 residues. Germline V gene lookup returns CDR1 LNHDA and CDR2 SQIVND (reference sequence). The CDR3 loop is CASSGGSHYEQYF. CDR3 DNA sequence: TGTGCCAGTTCGGGAGGTTCGCACTACGAGCAGTACTTC. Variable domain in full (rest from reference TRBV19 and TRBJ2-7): DGGITQSPKYLFRKEGQNVTLSCEQNLNHDAMYWYRQDPGQGLRLIYYSQIVNDFQKGDIAEGYSVSREKKESFPLTVTSAQKNPTAFYLCASSGGSHYEQYFGPGTRLTVT.

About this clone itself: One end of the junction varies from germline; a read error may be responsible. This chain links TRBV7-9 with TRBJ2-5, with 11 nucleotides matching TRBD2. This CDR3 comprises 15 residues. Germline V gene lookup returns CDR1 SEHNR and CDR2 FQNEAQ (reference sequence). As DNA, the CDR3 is TGTTCCAGCAGCATCCGACTAGCGGGACAAGAGACCCAGTACTTC. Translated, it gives CSSSIRLAGQETQYF.

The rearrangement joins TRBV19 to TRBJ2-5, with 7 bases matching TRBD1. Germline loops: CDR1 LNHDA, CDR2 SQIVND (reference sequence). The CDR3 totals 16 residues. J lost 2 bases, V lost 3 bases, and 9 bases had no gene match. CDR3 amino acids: CASSITARQGQETQYF. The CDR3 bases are TGTGCCAGTAGTATTACGGCTCGACAGGGTCAAGAGACCCAGTACTTC. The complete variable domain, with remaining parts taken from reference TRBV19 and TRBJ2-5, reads DGGITQSPKYLFRKEGQNVTLSCEQNLNHDAMYWYRQDPGQGLRLIYYSQIVNDFQKGDIAEGYSVSREKKESFPLTVTSAQKNPTAFYLCASSITARQGQETQYFGPGTRLLVL.

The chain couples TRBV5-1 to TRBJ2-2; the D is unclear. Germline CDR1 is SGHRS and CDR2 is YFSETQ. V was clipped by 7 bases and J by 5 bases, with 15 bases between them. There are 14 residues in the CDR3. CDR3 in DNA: TGCGCCAGCGAAATTGTATCCGAGACCGGGGAGCTGTTTTTT. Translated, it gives CASEIVSETGELFF.

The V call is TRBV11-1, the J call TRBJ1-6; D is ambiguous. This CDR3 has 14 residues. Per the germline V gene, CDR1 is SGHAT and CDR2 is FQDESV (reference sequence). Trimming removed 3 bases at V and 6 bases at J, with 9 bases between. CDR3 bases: TGTGCCAGCAGCTTGGAGGTCTTTAATTCACCCCTCCACTTT. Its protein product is CASSLEVFNSPLHF.

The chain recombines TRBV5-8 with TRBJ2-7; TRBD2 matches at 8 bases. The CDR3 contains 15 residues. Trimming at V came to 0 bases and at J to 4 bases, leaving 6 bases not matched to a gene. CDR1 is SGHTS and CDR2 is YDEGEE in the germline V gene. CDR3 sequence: CASSLVGTGGYEQYF. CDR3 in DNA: TGTGCCAGCAGCTTGGTAGGGACGGGGGGGTACGAGCAGTACTTC.

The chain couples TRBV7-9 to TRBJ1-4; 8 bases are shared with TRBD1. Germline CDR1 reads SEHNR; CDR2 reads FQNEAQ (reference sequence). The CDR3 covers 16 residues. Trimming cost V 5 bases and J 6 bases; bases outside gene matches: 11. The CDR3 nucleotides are TGTGCCAGCAGCCCAGGTCGGGGGACAGGCGATGAAAAACTGTTTTTT. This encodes CASSPGRGTGDEKLFF. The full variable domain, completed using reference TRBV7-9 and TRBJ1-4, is DTGVSQNPRHKITKRGQNVTFRCDPISEHNRLYWYRQTLGQGPEFLTYFQNEAQLEKSRLLSDRFSAERPKGSFSTLEIQRTEQGDSAMYLCASSPGRGTGDEKLFFGSGTQLSVL.